The 15 T cell receptor beta chains presented below share a single source sample, sequenced in a study of monozygotic twins with inflammatory bowel disease. One entry per CDR3 protein, without DNA, is what TCRdb gives after re-calling the 5' RACE reads. This sample contains about 210,000 distinct CDR3 sequences. The sample was blood. The receptors were sampled from a human donor with ulcerative colitis or Crohn's disease, or a healthy co-twin of an affected twin (not recorded which).

This chain joins TRBV11-2 and TRBJ2-3; TCRdb's assignment of TRBD1 cannot be checked, as there is no DNA. Germline lookup yields CDR1 SGHAT and CDR2 FQNNGV. The CDR3 covers 15 residues. This CDR3 is CASSLGGSGTDTQYF. The variable domain in full, completed from reference TRBV11-2 and TRBJ2-3, reads EAGVAQSPRYKIIEKRQSVAFWCNPISGHATLYWYQQILGQGPKLLIQFQNNGVVDDSQLPKDRFSAERLKGVDSTLKIQPAKLEDSAVYLCASSLGGSGTDTQYFGPGTRLTVL.

The J gene is TRBJ2-2, the V gene TRBV19; the D call of TRBD1 rests on TCRdb alone, since no DNA is present to check it. Germline lookup yields CDR1 LNHDA and CDR2 SQIVND (reference sequence). This CDR3 has 16 residues. CDR3 in amino acids: CASMRANRVGTGELFF. The full variable domain, its missing parts supplied by reference TRBV19 and TRBJ2-2, is DGGITQSPKYLFRKEGQNVTLSCEQNLNHDAMYWYRQDPGQGLRLIYYSQIVNDFQKGDIAEGYSVSREKKESFPLTVTSAQKNPTAFYLCASMRANRVGTGELFFGEGSRLTVL.

The CDR3 reads CASSAKWGRSYEQYF. The chain has TRBV14 and TRBJ2-7; TCRdb proposes TRBD1, but this gene call is untestable without DNA. The germline CDR1 and CDR2 sequences are SGHDN and FVKESK. CDR3 length equals 15 residues.

The genes are TRBV7-8 and TRBJ2-5; TCRdb gives TRBD2 as the D gene, but with no DNA this cannot be confirmed. The CDR3 extends over 17 amino acids. Germline assignment: CDR1 SGHVS and CDR2 FQNEAQ. The CDR3 sequence: CASSLVLAGGVRETQYF.

The rearrangement links TRBV3-1 to TRBJ1-2; TCRdb calls TRBD1, which cannot be checked without DNA. The CDR3 consists of 13 residues. Looked up from germline, CDR1 is LGHDT and CDR2 is YNNKEL (reference sequence). This CDR3 is CASSQLGGGGYTF.

J is TRBJ2-2 and V is TRBV24-1. CDR3 length equals 13 residues. Looked up from germline, CDR1 is KGHDR and CDR2 is SFDVKD. CDR3 amino acids: CATSSRSTGELFF.

This chain links TRBV14 with TRBJ2-1. The CDR3 consists of 13 residues. Germline assignment: CDR1 SGHDN and CDR2 FVKESK. CDR3 residues: CASSLGFYNEQFF.

The genes are TRBV12-3 or TRBV12-4 and TRBJ2-2; TCRdb lists TRBD1, though no DNA is available to test this call. The CDR3 is 19 amino acids. CDR3 protein: CASTNRGLSIRGFTGELFF.

The chain has TRBV7-9 and TRBJ2-5; TCRdb's assignment of TRBD1 cannot be checked, as there is no DNA. Germline V gives CDR1 SEHNR, CDR2 FQNEAQ (reference sequence). The CDR3 consists of 15 residues. CDR3 loop: CASSPGGLSQETQYF.

The chain couples TRBV18 to TRBJ2-7; checking the TCRdb D call of TRBD1 is not possible without DNA. CDR1 and CDR2 (germline): KGHSH, LQKENI. This CDR3 is built from 15 residues. The CDR3 protein is CASSFDRVRTYEQYF.

The chain carries TRBV27 and TRBJ2-7. CDR1 and CDR2 from the germline V gene are MNHEY and SMNVEV (reference sequence). The CDR3 runs 15 residues. This chain's CDR3 is CASRPRGTLNYEQYF.

The chain combines TRBV6-1 with TRBJ2-7; the TRBD2 assignment by TCRdb is unverifiable without DNA. The CDR3 loop spans 14 amino acids. The germline CDR1 and CDR2 sequences are MNHNS and SASEGT. CDR3 sequence: CASRSTSGKGEQYF.

V gene TRBV30 combines with J gene TRBJ1-1; TCRdb designates TRBD1, a call that cannot be tested without DNA. Germline CDR1 is GTSNPN and CDR2 is SVGIG (reference sequence). The CDR3 covers 11 residues. The CDR3 here is CAWNTGAEAFF.

The chain links TRBV12-3 or TRBV12-4 to TRBJ2-2; TCRdb returns TRBD1, unconfirmable since there is no DNA. There are 14 residues in the CDR3. The CDR3 region is CASSSGTNTGELFF.

The genes are TRBV7-9 and TRBJ2-1; absent DNA, TCRdb's TRBD1 call cannot be checked. The germline CDR1 and CDR2 sequences are SEHNR and FQNEAQ (reference sequence). CDR3 length: 15 amino acids. CDR3 sequence reads: CASSRRQDPTDEQFF.